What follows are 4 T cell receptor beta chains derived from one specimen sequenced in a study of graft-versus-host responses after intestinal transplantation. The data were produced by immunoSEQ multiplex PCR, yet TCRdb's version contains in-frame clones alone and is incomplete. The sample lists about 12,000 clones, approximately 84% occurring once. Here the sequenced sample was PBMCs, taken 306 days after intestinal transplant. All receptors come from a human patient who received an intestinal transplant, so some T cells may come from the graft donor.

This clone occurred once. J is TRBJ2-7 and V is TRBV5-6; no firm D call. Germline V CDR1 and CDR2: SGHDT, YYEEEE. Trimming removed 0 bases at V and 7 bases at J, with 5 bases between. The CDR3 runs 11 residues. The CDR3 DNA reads TGTGCCAGCAGCTTGGCTGGGGAGCAGTACTTC. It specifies CASSLAGEQYF.

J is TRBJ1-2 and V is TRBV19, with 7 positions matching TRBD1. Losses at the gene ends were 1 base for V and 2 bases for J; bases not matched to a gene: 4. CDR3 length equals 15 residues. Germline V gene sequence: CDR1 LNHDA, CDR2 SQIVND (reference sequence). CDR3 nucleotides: TGTGCCAGTAGTATAGTCGCGACAGGGAACTATGGCTACACCTTC. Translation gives CASSIVATGNYGYTF.

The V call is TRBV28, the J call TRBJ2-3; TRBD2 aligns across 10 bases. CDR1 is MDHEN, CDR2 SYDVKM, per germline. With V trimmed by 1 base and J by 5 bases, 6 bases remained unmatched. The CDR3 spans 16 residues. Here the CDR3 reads CASSLSAGGRKDTQYF. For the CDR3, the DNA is TGTGCCAGCAGTTTATCAGCGGGAGGGCGTAAAGATACGCAGTATTTT.

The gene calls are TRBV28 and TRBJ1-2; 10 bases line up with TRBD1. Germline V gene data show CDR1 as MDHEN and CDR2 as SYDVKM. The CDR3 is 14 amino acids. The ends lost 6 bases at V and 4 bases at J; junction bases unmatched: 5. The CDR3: CASSYGQGGYGYTF. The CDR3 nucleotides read TGTGCCAGCAGCTACGGACAGGGGGGCTATGGCTACACCTTC.